Here is one T cell receptor (beta chain) with its context. Within the sample, other DNA sequences also encode this same CDR3. The sample originates from a study of cytomegalovirus exposure and HLA in healthy donors. Overall study: There were 85 million or so unique TCRs (from HLA-typed donors) in an early data release.

Germline lookup yields CDR1 SQVTM and CDR2 ANQGSEA. The CDR3 consists of 15 residues. The V end lost 4 bases, the J end lost 0 bases, and 15 bases lay between the germline ends. The study ran its PCR with 60 Vbeta and 13 Jbeta primers. The repertoire was sequenced with immunoSEQ multiplex PCR; TCRdb's copy has only in-frame clones and lacks some. Among some 90,000 clones listed, around three quarters were seen once. This chain connects TRBV29-1 to TRBJ1-2; the D gene is possibly TRBD1 (5 bases). Sequencing input: PBMCs. This TCR came from a young man in good health and CMV-seronegative. The CDR3 region is CSVGGNSGTNYGYTF. The CDR3 nucleotides read TGCAGCGTTGGGGGGAATAGCGGCACTAACTATGGCTACACCTTC.